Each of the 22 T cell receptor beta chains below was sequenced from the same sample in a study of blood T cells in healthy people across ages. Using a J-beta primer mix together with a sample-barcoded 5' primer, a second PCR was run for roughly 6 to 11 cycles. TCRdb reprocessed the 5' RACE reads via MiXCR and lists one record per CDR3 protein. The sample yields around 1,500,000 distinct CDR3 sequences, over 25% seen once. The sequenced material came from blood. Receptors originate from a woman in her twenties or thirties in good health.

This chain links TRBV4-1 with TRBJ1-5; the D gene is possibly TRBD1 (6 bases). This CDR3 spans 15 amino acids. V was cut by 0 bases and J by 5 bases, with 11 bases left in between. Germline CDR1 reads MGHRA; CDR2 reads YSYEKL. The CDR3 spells CASSQDGAGDQPQHF. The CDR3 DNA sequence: TGCGCCAGCAGCCAAGACGGGGCAGGGGATCAGCCCCAGCATTTT.

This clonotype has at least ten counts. The DNA of the CDR3 is TGTGCCACCAGCAGAGATAGCGGGAGAGAGACCCAGTACTTC. Translated: CATSRDSGRETQYF. The chain joins TRBV15 to TRBJ2-5, with 9 bases aligning to TRBD2. V was pared by 0 bases and J by 4 bases, with 0 bases of the junction left unmatched. Per germline, CDR1 LNHNV and CDR2 YYDKDF (reference sequence). The CDR3 consists of 14 residues.

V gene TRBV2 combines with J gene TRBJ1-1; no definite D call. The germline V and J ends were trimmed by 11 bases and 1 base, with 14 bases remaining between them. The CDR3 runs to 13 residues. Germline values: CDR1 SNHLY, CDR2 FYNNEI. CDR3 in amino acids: CAGTLESNTEAFF. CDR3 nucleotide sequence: TGTGCCGGCACCCTCGAGTCGAACACTGAAGCTTTCTTT.

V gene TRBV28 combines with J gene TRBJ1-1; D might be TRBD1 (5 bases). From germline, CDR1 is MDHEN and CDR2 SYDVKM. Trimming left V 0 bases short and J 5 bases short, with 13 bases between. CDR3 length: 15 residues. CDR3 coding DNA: TGTGCCAGCAGTTTATGGGAGTTGGGGGGTACTGAAGCTTTCTTT. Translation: CASSLWELGGTEAFF.

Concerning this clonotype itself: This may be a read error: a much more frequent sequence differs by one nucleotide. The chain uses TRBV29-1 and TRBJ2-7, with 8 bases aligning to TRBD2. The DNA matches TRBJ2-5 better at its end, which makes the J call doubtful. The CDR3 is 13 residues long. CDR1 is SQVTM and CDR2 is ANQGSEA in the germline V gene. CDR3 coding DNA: TGCTGCGCAGCAGCGGGGGTTGGGGAGACCCAGTACTTC. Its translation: CCAAAGVGETQYF.

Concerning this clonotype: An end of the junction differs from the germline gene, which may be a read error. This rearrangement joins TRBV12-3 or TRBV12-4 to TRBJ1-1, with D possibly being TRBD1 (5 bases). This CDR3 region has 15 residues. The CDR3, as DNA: TGTGCCAGCAGTTTTGGGGCGGGAGGGAACGCTGAAGCTTTCTTT. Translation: CASSFGAGGNAEAFF.

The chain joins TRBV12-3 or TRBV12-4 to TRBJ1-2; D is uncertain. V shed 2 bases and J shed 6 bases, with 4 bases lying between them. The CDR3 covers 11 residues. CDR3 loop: CASSLQDGYTF. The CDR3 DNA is TGTGCCAGCAGTTTACAGGATGGCTACACCTTC.

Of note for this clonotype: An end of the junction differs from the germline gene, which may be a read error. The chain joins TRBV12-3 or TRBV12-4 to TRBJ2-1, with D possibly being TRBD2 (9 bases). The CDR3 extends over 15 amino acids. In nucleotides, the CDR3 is TGTGCCGGCAGTTTAGGGCTAGCGGGACAGGATGAGCAGTTCTTC. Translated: CAGSLGLAGQDEQFF.

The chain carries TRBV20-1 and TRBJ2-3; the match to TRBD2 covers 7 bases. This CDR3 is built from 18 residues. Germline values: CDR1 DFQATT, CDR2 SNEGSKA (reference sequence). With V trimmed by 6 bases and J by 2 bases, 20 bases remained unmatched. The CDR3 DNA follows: TGCAGTGCCCCTGGCCTAGCGGAGAAAACTTCTTACACAGATACGCAGTATTTT. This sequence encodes CSAPGLAEKTSYTDTQYF.

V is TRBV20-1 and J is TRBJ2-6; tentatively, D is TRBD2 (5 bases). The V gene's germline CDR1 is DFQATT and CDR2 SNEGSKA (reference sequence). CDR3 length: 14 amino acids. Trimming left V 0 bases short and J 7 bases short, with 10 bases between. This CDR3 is CSARDGRGANVLTF. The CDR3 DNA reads TGCAGTGCTAGAGATGGTCGGGGAGCCAACGTCCTGACTTTC.

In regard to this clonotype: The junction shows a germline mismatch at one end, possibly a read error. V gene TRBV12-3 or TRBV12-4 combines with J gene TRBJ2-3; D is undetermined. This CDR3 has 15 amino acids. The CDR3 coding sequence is TGTGCCAGCAGTTTATTAGTAGATCGCACAGATGCGCAGTATTTT. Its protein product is CASSLLVDRTDAQYF.

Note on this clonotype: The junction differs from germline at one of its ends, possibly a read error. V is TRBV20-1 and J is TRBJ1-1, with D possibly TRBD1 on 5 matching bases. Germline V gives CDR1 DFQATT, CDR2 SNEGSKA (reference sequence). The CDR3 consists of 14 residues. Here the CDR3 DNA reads TGCGGTGCTAACATCCTTCAGGGCGACACTGAAGCTTTCTTT. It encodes CGANILQGDTEAFF.

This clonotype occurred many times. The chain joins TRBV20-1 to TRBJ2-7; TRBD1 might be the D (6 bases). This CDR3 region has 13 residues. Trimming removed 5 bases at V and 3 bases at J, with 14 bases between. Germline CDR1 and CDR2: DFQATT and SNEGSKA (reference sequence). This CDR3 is CSARTGSRYEQYF. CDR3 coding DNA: TGCAGTGCTCGTACAGGGTCCCGCTACGAGCAGTACTTC.

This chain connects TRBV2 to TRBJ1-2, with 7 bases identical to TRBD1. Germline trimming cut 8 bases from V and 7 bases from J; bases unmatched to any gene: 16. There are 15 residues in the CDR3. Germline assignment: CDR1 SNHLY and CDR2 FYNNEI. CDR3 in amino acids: CASEALWEGASGYTF. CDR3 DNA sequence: TGTGCCAGCGAGGCCTTGTGGGAGGGGGCCTCTGGCTACACCTTC.

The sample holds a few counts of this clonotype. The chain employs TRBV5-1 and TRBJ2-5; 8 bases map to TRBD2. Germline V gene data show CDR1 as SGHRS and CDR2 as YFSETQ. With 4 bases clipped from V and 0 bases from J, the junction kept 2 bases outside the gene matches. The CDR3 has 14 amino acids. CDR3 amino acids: CASSQRGNQETQYF. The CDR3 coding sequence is TGCGCCAGCAGCCAGCGGGGGAACCAAGAGACCCAGTACTTC.

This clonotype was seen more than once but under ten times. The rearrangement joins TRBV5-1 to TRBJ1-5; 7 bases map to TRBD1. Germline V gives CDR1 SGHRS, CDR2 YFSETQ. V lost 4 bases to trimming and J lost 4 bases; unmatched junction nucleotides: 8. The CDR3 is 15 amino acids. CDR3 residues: CASSLIPGQNQPQHF. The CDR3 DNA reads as TGCGCCAGCAGCCTAATCCCGGGACAGAATCAGCCCCAGCATTTT.

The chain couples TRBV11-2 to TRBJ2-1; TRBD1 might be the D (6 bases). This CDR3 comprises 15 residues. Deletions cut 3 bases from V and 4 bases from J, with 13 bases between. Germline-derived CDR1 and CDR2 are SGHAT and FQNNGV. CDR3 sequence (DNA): TGTGCCAGCAGCTTCTCAGGGGCTAATTACAATGAGCAGTTCTTC. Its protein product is CASSFSGANYNEQFF.

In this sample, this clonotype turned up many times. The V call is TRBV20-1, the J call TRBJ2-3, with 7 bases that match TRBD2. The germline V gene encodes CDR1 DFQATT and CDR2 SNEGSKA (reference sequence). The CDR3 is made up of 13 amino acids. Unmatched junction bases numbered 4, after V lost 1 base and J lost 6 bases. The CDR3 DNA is TGCAGTGCTAGAGGGACCGGGAGGGATACGCAGTATTTT. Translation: CSARGTGRDTQYF.

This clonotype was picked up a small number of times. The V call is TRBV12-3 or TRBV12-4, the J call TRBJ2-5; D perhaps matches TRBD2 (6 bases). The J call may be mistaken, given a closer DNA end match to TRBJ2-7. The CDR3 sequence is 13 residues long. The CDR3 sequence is CASGRRAGDEQYF. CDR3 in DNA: TGTGCCAGCGGGCGGAGGGCGGGCGACGAGCAGTACTTC.

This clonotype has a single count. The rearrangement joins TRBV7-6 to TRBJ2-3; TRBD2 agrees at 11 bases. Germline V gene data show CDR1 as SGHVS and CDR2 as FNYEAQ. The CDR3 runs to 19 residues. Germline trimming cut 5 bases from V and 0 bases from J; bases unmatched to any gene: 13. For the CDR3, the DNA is TGTGCCAGCAGCCACTATAGCGGGGGGGCGCGGTTTAGCACAGATACGCAGTATTTT. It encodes CASSHYSGGARFSTDTQYF.

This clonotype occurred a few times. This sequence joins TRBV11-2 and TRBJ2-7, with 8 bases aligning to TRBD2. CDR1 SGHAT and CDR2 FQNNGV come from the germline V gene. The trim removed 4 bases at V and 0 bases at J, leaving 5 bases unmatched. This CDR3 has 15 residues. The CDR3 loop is CASSWALAGSYEQYF. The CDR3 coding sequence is TGTGCCAGCAGCTGGGCTCTAGCGGGCTCCTACGAGCAGTACTTC.

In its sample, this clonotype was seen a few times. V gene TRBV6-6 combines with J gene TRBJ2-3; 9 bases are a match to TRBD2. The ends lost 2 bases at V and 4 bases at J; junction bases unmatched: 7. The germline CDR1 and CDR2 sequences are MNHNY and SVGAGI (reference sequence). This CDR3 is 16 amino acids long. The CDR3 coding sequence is TGTGCCAGCAGTTACCCACCGGGACTAGCTTCAGATACGCAGTATTTT. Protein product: CASSYPPGLASDTQYF.